This is a list of T cell receptor beta chains from one sample in a study of T cells in Graves' hyperthyroidism and ophthalmopathy. TCRdb fed the multiplex PCR reads into MiXCR, producing one record per CDR3 protein. In the table there are a few hundred thousand distinct CDR3 sequences, roughly 22% of which are singletons. The sequenced material came from blood. Source of these receptors: a woman between 70 and 85 years old with Graves' ophthalmopathy. CDR3s include the opening cysteine and the closing phenylalanine or tryptophan. The D gene is left open where the match is weak. Clone size appears in some rows only: once, few, many, or a class for an expanded clone.

J,D,size,V,CDR3,DNA
TRBJ2-1,TRBD2,.,TRBV27,CASSSPSTSGNEQFF,TGTGCCAGCAGTTCCCCTTCGACTAGCGGTAATGAGCAGTTCTTC
TRBJ1-1,TRBD1,.,TRBV9,CASSVGDRMNTEAFF,TGTGCCAGCAGCGTAGGGGACAGAATGAACACTGAAGCTTTCTTT
TRBJ2-7,.,many,TRBV20-1,CSARRRGRQGSVNEQYF,TGCAGTGCTAGAAGGAGGGGCCGACAGGGCTCTGTCAACGAGCAGTACTTC
TRBJ2-1,TRBD2,few,TRBV6-1,CASSRTSSNEQFF,TGTGCCAGCAGCCGGACTAGTTCAAATGAGCAGTTCTTC
TRBJ2-2,.,.,TRBV5-1,CASSLAGQGGTGELFF,TGCGCCAGCAGCTTGGCCGGTCAGGGGGGGACCGGGGAGCTGTTTTTT
TRBJ2-4,.,many,TRBV6-2/TRBV6-3,CASSFETLAKNIQYF,TGTGCCAGCAGTTTTGAGACCCTAGCCAAAAACATTCAGTACTTC
TRBJ1-2,TRBD1,many,TRBV7-2,CASSEGGRQYGYTF,TGTGCCAGCAGCGAAGGGGGCAGGCAGTATGGCTACACCTTC
TRBJ1-1,.,.,TRBV30,CAWDFRVSTEAFF,TGTGCCTGGGACTTCAGGGTTTCCACTGAAGCTTTCTTT
TRBJ2-7,.,few,TRBV11-3,CASGLQGDHPYEQYF,TGTGCCAGCGGATTACAGGGCGACCATCCCTACGAGCAGTACTTC
TRBJ1-5,.,many,TRBV5-1,CASSYGANQPQHF,TGCGCCAGCAGCTATGGGGCCAATCAGCCCCAGCATTTT
TRBJ1-5,.,many,TRBV28,CASIKGGNQPQHF,TGTGCCAGCATTAAAGGTGGCAATCAGCCCCAGCATTTT
TRBJ2-2,.,many,TRBV6-6,CASSYLGTGELFF,TGTGCCAGCAGTTACTTGGGCACCGGGGAGCTGTTTTTT
TRBJ2-7,TRBD2,.,TRBV27,CASSLGTSPRVYEQYF,TGTGCCAGCAGTTTAGGGACTAGTCCCAGGGTCTACGAGCAGTACTTC
TRBJ1-2,TRBD1,.,TRBV28,CASRRTGANYGYTF,TGTGCCAGCAGACGTACAGGGGCCAACTATGGCTACACCTTC
TRBJ2-1,TRBD1,few,TRBV3-1,CASSPHRDRVEQFF,TGTGCCAGCAGCCCGCACCGGGACAGGGTTGAGCAGTTCTTC
TRBJ2-7,TRBD2,.,TRBV5-1,CASSTKSAGGLASYEQYF,TGCGCCAGCAGCACAAAAAGCGCGGGCGGACTAGCGTCTTACGAGCAGTACTTC
TRBJ2-4,.,many,TRBV28,CASIEAAKNIQYF,TGTGCCAGCATAGAGGCAGCCAAAAACATTCAGTACTTC
TRBJ1-5,.,few,TRBV12-3/TRBV12-4,CASTPSGGAQPQHF,TGTGCCAGCACTCCCTCGGGGGGGGCTCAGCCCCAGCATTTT
TRBJ2-3,.,few,TRBV28,CASSSWVDTQYF,TGTGCCAGCAGTTCTTGGGTCGATACGCAGTATTTT
TRBJ2-1,.,.,TRBV3-1,CASSPRQQGYNEQFF,TGTGCCAGCAGCCCCCGCCAGCAGGGGTACAATGAGCAGTTCTTC
TRBJ1-1,.,many,TRBV7-9,CASSPGTPNTEAFF,TGTGCCAGCAGCCCCGGGACGCCGAACACTGAAGCTTTCTTT
TRBJ1-1,.,few,TRBV18,CASSPGGREAEAFF,TGTGCCAGCTCACCAGGGGGAAGGGAGGCTGAAGCTTTCTTT
TRBJ2-5,.,many,TRBV11-2,CASSFPLQTQYF,TGTGCCAGCAGCTTCCCCCTACAGACCCAGTACTTC
TRBJ1-4,TRBD1,.,TRBV30,CAWSPGQGGEKLFF,TGTGCCTGGAGCCCGGGACAGGGAGGTGAAAAACTGTTTTTT
TRBJ2-1,TRBD2,.,TRBV5-1,CASSSGLAGVVLVYNEQFF,TGCGCCAGCAGCTCGGGACTAGCGGGAGTTGTATTGGTCTACAATGAGCAGTTCTTC
TRBJ2-7,.,once,TRBV5-7,CASSLIPDRYLHEQYF,TGTGCCAGCAGCTTGATTCCCGACAGGTATCTCCACGAGCAGTACTTC
TRBJ1-1,.,.,TRBV10-3,CAIRQTLSLNTEAFF,TGTGCCATCAGACAGACCCTCAGTTTGAACACTGAAGCTTTCTTT
TRBJ1-1,.,few,TRBV10-3,CAINTGEHTEAFF,TGTGCCATCAATACTGGAGAGCACACTGAAGCTTTCTTT
TRBJ1-2,.,.,TRBV10-3,CAISDQGSNYGYTF,TGTGCCATCAGTGATCAGGGTTCCAACTATGGCTACACCTTC
TRBJ1-1,.,few,TRBV7-9,CASTPGQFTEAFF,TGTGCCAGCACCCCAGGACAGTTCACTGAAGCTTTCTTT
TRBJ2-1,.,.,TRBV7-9,CASSASLSSYNEQFF,TGTGCCAGCAGCGCCAGCCTTAGCTCCTACAATGAGCAGTTCTTC
TRBJ1-5,TRBD1,few,TRBV15,CATSRDTTGGLEGSNQPQHF,TGTGCCACCAGCAGGGACACTACAGGGGGCCTTGAGGGGAGCAATCAGCCCCAGCATTTT
TRBJ1-5,.,many,TRBV3-1,CASSQDGWNQPQHF,TGTGCCAGCAGCCAAGATGGCTGGAATCAGCCCCAGCATTTT
TRBJ2-5,.,few,TRBV5-1,CASSLLLKETQYF,TGCGCCAGCAGCTTGTTGCTCAAGGAGACCCAGTACTTC
TRBJ2-1,.,few,TRBV7-3,CASSPYPDRHEQFF,TGTGCCAGCAGCCCCTACCCAGACAGGCATGAGCAGTTCTTC
TRBJ1-5,TRBD1,.,TRBV9,CASSVGDSENQPQHF,TGTGCCAGCAGCGTGGGGGACAGTGAAAATCAGCCCCAGCATTTT
TRBJ1-1,TRBD1,few,TRBV5-4,CASSLTGGQTEAFF,TGTGCCAGCAGCTTGACAGGGGGTCAAACTGAAGCTTTCTTT
TRBJ2-3,.,.,TRBV7-9,CASVAPTDTQYF,TGTGCCAGCGTAGCGCCCACAGATACGCAGTATTTT
TRBJ2-1,.,many,TRBV7-2,CASSLGASRNEQFF,TGTGCCAGCAGCTTAGGCGCCAGCCGCAATGAGCAGTTCTTC